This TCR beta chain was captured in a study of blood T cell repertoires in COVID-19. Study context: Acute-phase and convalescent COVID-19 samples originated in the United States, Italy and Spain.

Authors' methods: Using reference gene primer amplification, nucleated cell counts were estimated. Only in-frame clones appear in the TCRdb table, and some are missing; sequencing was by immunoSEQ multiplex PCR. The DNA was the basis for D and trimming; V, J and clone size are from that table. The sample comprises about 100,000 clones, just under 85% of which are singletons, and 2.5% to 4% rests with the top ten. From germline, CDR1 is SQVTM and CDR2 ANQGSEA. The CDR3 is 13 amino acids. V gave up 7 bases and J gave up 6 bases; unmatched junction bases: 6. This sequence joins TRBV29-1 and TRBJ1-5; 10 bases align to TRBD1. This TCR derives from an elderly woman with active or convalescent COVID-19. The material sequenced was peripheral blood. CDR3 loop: CSASTGGGQPQHF. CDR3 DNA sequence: TGCAGCGCATCGACAGGGGGCGGTCAGCCCCAGCATTTT.